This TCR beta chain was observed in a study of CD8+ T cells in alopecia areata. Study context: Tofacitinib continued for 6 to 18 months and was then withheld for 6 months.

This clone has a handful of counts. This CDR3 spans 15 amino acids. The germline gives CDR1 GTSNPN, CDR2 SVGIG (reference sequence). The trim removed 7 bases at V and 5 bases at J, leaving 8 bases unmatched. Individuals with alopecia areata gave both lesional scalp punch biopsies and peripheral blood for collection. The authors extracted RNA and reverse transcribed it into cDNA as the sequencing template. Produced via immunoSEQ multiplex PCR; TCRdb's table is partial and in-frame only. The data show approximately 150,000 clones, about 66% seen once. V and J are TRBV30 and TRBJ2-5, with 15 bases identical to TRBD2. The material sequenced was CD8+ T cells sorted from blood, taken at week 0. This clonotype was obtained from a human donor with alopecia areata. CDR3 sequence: CASGLAGGPRETQYF. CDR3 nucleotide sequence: TGTGCCTCTGGACTAGCGGGGGGGCCACGGGAGACCCAGTACTTC.